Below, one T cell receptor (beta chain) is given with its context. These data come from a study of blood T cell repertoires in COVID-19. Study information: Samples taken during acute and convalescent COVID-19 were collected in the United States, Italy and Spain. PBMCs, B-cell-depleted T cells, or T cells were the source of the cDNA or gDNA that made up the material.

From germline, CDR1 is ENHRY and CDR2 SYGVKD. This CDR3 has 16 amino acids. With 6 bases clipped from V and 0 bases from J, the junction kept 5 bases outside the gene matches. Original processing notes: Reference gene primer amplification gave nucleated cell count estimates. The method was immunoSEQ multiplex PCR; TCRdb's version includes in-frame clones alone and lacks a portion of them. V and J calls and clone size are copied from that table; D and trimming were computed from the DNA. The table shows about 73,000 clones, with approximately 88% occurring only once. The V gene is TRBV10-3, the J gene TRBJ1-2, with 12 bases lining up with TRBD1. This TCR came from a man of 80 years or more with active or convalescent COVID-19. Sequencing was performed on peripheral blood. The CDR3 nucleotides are TGTGCCATCAGCGAGGGACAGGGGGCCTCTAACTATGGCTACACCTTC. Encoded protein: CAISEGQGASNYGYTF.